Following are 7 T cell receptor beta chains from one sample sequenced in a study of beta chain features in type 1 diabetes. As every portion of the isolated RNA was reverse transcribed, the sequencing read expressed TCRB transcripts. Sequencing was performed with immunoSEQ multiplex PCR; in TCRdb, only in-frame clones are kept and a portion is missing. Of 250,000 to 350,000 clones in the sample, 9.5% to 11% are singletons; the top ten hold more than 0.015%. The sequenced sample consisted of naive CD4+ T cells from blood. These receptors all come from a woman aged 25 to 39 in good health.

This clone has just a few counts. The V call is TRBV6-5, the J call TRBJ2-1, with D possibly being TRBD2 (5 bases). Trimming pared 5 bases from V and 6 bases from J, leaving 11 bases between. The CDR3 extends over 13 amino acids. The germline V gene encodes CDR1 MNHEY and CDR2 SVGAGI. CDR3 nucleotide sequence: TGTGCCAGCAGTCCCCCCGCGGGCAATGAGCAGTTCTTC. It translates to CASSPPAGNEQFF.

This clone has a handful of counts. The chain recombines TRBV19 with TRBJ1-2, with 8 nucleotides matching TRBD1. Germline CDR1 reads LNHDA; CDR2 reads SQIVND (reference sequence). Trimming at V came to 4 bases and at J to 4 bases, leaving 5 bases not matched to a gene. The CDR3 spans 14 residues. Written as DNA, the CDR3 is TGTGCCAGTAGTACTCGACAGGGGTCCTATGGCTACACCTTC. Its protein product is CASSTRQGSYGYTF. Drawing the rest from reference TRBV19 and TRBJ1-2, the complete variable domain is DGGITQSPKYLFRKEGQNVTLSCEQNLNHDAMYWYRQDPGQGLRLIYYSQIVNDFQKGDIAEGYSVSREKKESFPLTVTSAQKNPTAFYLCASSTRQGSYGYTFGSGTRLTVV.

This chain links TRBV4-3 with TRBJ2-7; TRBD2 matches 8 bases. CDR1 and CDR2 (germline): LGHNA, YSLEER. J gave up 0 bases and V 4 bases, and 8 bases lay outside the gene matches. The CDR3 sequence is 16 residues long. In DNA form, the CDR3 reads TGCGCCAGCAGCCGCAATTTAGCGGGAAGCTCCTACGAGCAGTACTTC. Translation: CASSRNLAGSSYEQYF.

The chain couples TRBV29-1 to TRBJ2-5; tentative D call: TRBD1 (6 bases). Germline V gives CDR1 SQVTM, CDR2 ANQGSEA. CDR3 length: 12 residues. The ends were cut back, 7 bases at V and 5 bases at J, with 14 bases in the middle. DNA of the CDR3: TGCAGCGGTTTACAGGGTAGGGAGACCCAGTACTTC. Its protein is CSGLQGRETQYF.

This clone was observed many times. This chain joins TRBV4-3 and TRBJ1-5; D is possibly TRBD1 (5 bases). Germline CDR1 is LGHNA and CDR2 is YSLEER. This CDR3 is built from 14 residues. Trimming took 0 bases from V and 6 from J, leaving 9 bases between them. The CDR3 DNA follows: TGCGCCAGCAGCCAAGATAGGGGTCGTCAGCCCCAGCATTTT. Amino acid sequence: CASSQDRGRQPQHF.

This clone was detected only a few times. The rearrangement uses TRBV4-2 and TRBJ2-7, with D perhaps matching TRBD2 (5 bases). The CDR3 consists of 16 residues. Germline assignment: CDR1 LGHNA and CDR2 YNFKEQ. V dropped 0 bases and J dropped 3 bases, with 15 bases sitting between them. The CDR3, as DNA: TGTGCCAGCAGCCAAGATTTAGCACAGAGCGGCTACGAGCAGTACTTC. Protein sequence: CASSQDLAQSGYEQYF.

This clone was counted between two and nine times. The chain links TRBV30 to TRBJ1-2, with a possible D match to TRBD1 (5 bases). CDR1 is GTSNPN and CDR2 is SVGIG in the germline V gene (reference sequence). Trimming cost V 4 bases and J 3 bases, with 9 bases left between them. The CDR3 spans 12 residues. CDR3 residues: CAWTPGYYGYTF. The CDR3 region has the DNA TGTGCCTGGACCCCAGGGTACTATGGCTACACCTTC.